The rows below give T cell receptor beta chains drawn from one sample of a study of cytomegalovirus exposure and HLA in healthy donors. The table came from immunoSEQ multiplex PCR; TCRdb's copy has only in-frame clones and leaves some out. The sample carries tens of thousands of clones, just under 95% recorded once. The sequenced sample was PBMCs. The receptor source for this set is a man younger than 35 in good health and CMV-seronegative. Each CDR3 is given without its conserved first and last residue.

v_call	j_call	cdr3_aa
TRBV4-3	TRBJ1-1	ASSRALQGADTEAF
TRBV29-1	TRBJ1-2	SADVGGANYGYT
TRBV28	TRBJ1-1	ASSLTGTTEAF
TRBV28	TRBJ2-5	ASCSGGTGTQY
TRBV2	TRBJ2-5	ASRTEQETQY
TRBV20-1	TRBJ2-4	SARDDSPAY
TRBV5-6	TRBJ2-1	ASSLWTGTGEQF
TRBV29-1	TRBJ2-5	SVSPGGHQETQY
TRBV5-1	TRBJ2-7	ASSFPLAGVSYEQY
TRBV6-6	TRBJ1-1	ASSYGTGGATEAF
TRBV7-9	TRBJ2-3	ASSLEQDGTDTQY
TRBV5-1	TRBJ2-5	ASSRTWTVYNQETQY
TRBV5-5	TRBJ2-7	ASRGQGTYEQY
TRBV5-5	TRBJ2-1	ASSFSGQGWNEQF
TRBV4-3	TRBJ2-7	ASSQEPSGNYEQY
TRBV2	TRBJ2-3	ASSESGGASTDTQY
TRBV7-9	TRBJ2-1	ASSSVSGEQF
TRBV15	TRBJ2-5	ATSRGTSGQETQY
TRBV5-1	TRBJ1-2	ASSLLEGYGYT
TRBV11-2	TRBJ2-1	ASSFRLANEQF
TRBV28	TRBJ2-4	ASIPTSGLAKNIQY
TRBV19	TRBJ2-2	ASGQGATGELF
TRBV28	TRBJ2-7	ASSVDRVNLEQY
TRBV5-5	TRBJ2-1	ASSPPGQGNEQF
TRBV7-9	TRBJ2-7	ASSPPGLAYEQY
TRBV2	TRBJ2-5	ASSGYPGLEEETQY
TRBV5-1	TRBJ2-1	ASSTRSLNEQF
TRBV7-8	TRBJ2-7	ASSHTRETYEQY
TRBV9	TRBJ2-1	ASSSGGAGIRYNEQF
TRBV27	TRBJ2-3	ASSLWTATDTQY
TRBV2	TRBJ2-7	ASREESTSVSYEQY
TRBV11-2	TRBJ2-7	ASSTTTGLLSYEQY
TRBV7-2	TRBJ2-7	ASSSPWGVEQY
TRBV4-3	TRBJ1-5	ASSQDGAGPQH
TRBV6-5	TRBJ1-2	ASSYVLNSGYT
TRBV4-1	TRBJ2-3	ASSQDDRSGPVAY
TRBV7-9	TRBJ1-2	ASSETAGTNYGYT
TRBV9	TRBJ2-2	ASSEDSGRPTGELF
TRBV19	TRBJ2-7	ASSIEPGGTYEQY
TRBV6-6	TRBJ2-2	ASSYFTGGGTGELF
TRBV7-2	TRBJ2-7	ASSLGSGGGYEQY
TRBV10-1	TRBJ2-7	ASSKTDSTYEQY
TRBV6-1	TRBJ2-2	ASLAGGNTGELF
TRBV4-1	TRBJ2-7	ASSQDTGEVGEQY
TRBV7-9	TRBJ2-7	ASTNDYLSYEQY
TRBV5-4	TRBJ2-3	ASSLVYTDTQY
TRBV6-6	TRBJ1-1	ASRQGNTEAF
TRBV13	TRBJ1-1	ASSRTPNTEAF
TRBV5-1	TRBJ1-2	ASSLGLVEEGYGYT
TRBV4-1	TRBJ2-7	ASSQHVEIGEQY
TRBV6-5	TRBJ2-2	ASSLGTASPGELF
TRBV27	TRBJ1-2	ASSPLRGQGSLYGYT
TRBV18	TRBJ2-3	ASSTGSGSPSTDTQY
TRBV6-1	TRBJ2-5	ASSAGTSGSKRETQY